What follows is one T cell receptor beta chain and its context. The sample comes from a study of patients and donors after allogeneic stem cell transplantation. TCRdb recomputed calls from the RT-PCR reads with MiXCR, one row per CDR3 protein. This sample yields approximately 10,000 distinct CDR3 sequences, of which about 6.2% are seen a single time; approximately 26% belongs to the top ten. The CDR3 loop spans 17 amino acids. Trimming at V came to 6 bases and at J to 2 bases, leaving 7 bases not matched to a gene. Looked up from germline, CDR1 is MNHEY and CDR2 is SVGEGT. V is TRBV6-2 or TRBV6-3 and J is TRBJ2-3; TRBD2 agrees at 14 bases. The sequenced sample consisted of blood, either unsorted or a sorted T cell fraction (not recorded which). The receptor's source is a human donor who was either an allogeneic HSCT recipient or a stem cell or donor lymphocyte infusion donor (not recorded which). It is not recorded whose cells these are; they may come from a transplant donor. CDR3: CASSSGLAGGFTDTQYF. In nucleotides, the CDR3 is TGTGCCAGCAGCTCCGGACTAGCGGGAGGCTTCACAGATACGCAGTATTTT.